The 26 T cell receptor beta chains listed next were all sequenced from one sample in a study of blood T cell repertoires in COVID-19. Clones were read by immunoSEQ multiplex PCR, and TCRdb kept only the in-frame ones, dropping some. Of around 95,000 clones listed, just over 85% are singletons. The sequenced material came from peripheral blood. These receptors came from a human donor in a cohort sampled during active COVID-19.

This chain uses TRBV11-1 with TRBJ2-1; tentatively, D is TRBD2 (6 bases). Between the trimmed V and J ends, which lost 3 bases and 5 bases, there was a span of 14 bases. Per the germline V gene, CDR1 is SGHAT and CDR2 is FQDESV (reference sequence). This CDR3 comprises 15 residues. The CDR3 region is CASSFYSRDDNEQFF. The CDR3 nucleotides read TGTGCCAGCAGCTTTTATTCGCGGGACGACAATGAGCAGTTCTTC.

The chain is built from TRBV27 and TRBJ2-1; 9 nucleotides align to TRBD1. J lost 6 bases, V lost 8 bases, and 23 bases had no gene match. CDR3 length: 19 amino acids. Germline V lookup: CDR1 MNHEY, CDR2 SMNVEV (reference sequence). CDR3 DNA: TGTGCCAGCTCCACCCAGGCGGGGACAGGGTTTTTCTTTTTCAATGAGCAGTTCTTC. This sequence encodes CASSTQAGTGFFFFNEQFF.

The chain employs TRBV15 and TRBJ2-6; a possible D gene is TRBD2 (5 bases). The CDR3 consists of 16 residues. Germline V gene lookup returns CDR1 LNHNV and CDR2 YYDKDF (reference sequence). Trimming stripped 0 bases from V and 4 bases from J, with 10 bases between. CDR3 DNA sequence: TGTGCCACCAGCAGAGATCCCGGGATAGGGGCCAACGTCCTGACTTTC. Encoded protein: CATSRDPGIGANVLTF.

The chain is built from TRBV6-6 and TRBJ2-7, with D perhaps matching TRBD2 (6 bases). V was pared by 8 bases and J by 0 bases, with 14 bases between. This CDR3 comprises 14 residues. From germline, CDR1 is MNHNY and CDR2 SVGAGI (reference sequence). CDR3 DNA: TGTGCCAGCTCCGTGGGACTTATCTCCTACGAGCAGTACTTC. Amino acid sequence: CASSVGLISYEQYF.

The chain is built from TRBV19 and TRBJ1-5; D is unresolved. V was shortened by 1 base and J by 0 bases, with 10 bases between the two germline ends. Germline CDR1 is LNHDA and CDR2 is SQIVND (reference sequence). The CDR3 loop spans 16 amino acids. The chain's CDR3 is CASSIGALFSNQPQHF. For the CDR3, the DNA is TGTGCCAGTAGTATAGGGGCCCTCTTTAGCAATCAGCCCCAGCATTTT.

This sequence joins TRBV2 and TRBJ1-3; D not resolved. The V gene's germline CDR1 is SNHLY and CDR2 FYNNEI. There are 16 residues in the CDR3. Trimming removed 6 bases from V and 2 bases from J, with 17 bases in between. The CDR3 loop reads CASSGGPDYTGNTIYF. The CDR3 DNA follows: TGTGCCAGCAGCGGAGGGCCCGATTATACTGGAAACACCATATATTTT.

The V call is TRBV5-4, the J call TRBJ1-6; D not resolved. The ends were cut back, 0 bases at V and 5 bases at J, with 15 bases in the middle. The germline CDR1 and CDR2 sequences are SGHNT and YYREEE (reference sequence). This CDR3 has 17 residues. The CDR3 sequence: CASSLAGSPSNNSPLHF. DNA for the CDR3: TGTGCCAGCAGCTTGGCCGGGAGCCCTAGTAATAATTCACCCCTCCACTTT. Full variable domain (rest looked up from reference TRBV5-4 and TRBJ1-6): ETGVTQSPTHLIKTRGQQVTLRCSSQSGHNTVSWYQQALGQGPQFIFQYYREEENGRGNFPPRFSGLQFPNYSSELNVNALELDDSALYLCASSLAGSPSNNSPLHFGNGTRLTVT.

The rearrangement uses TRBV4-3 and TRBJ2-7; a weak D match, TRBD2 (5 bases). Trimming took off 2 bases at V and 0 bases at J, with 11 bases between the two ends. The length of the CDR3 is 15 residues. In germline, CDR1 is LGHNA, CDR2 YSLEER. CDR3 loop: CASSQLTGVSYEQYF. In nucleotides, the CDR3 is TGCGCCAGCAGCCAACTAACCGGGGTCTCCTACGAGCAGTACTTC.

The rearrangement links TRBV9 to TRBJ2-2; TRBD1 aligns across 7 bases. The germline V gene encodes CDR1 SGDLS and CDR2 YYNGEE. The CDR3 has 15 amino acids. The ends lost 0 bases at V and 5 bases at J; junction bases unmatched: 4. The CDR3 sequence: CASSVVGTDTGELFF. The CDR3 nucleotides are TGTGCCAGCAGCGTAGTTGGGACAGATACCGGGGAGCTGTTTTTT.

The sample holds one count of this clone. The chain couples TRBV6-5 to TRBJ2-3; perhaps TRBD2 as D (6 bases). CDR3 length equals 14 residues. Germline V gives CDR1 MNHEY, CDR2 SVGAGI. The V and J ends lost 5 bases and 2 bases respectively, with 11 bases between them. CDR3 sequence (DNA): TGTGCCAGCAGTCCCAGGGACTTCACAGATACGCAGTATTTT. Encoded protein: CASSPRDFTDTQYF.

The chain is built from TRBV7-2 and TRBJ2-1; 9 nucleotides match TRBD1. Germline values: CDR1 SGHTA, CDR2 FQGNSA. CDR3 length: 15 residues. Trimming removed 5 bases from V and 0 bases from J; junction bases left unmatched: 2. The CDR3, as DNA: TGTGCCAGCAGCCCGGACAGGGGCTCCTACAATGAGCAGTTCTTC. Amino acids: CASSPDRGSYNEQFF.

The chain links TRBV10-3 to TRBJ2-2; D remains ambiguous. The CDR3 extends over 14 amino acids. V was cut by 0 bases and J by 1 base, with 3 bases left in between. Germline V gene sequence: CDR1 ENHRY, CDR2 SYGVKD. The CDR3 loop is CAISESVNTGELFF. The CDR3 nucleotides are TGTGCCATCAGTGAGTCCGTGAACACCGGGGAGCTGTTTTTT.

The chain links TRBV21-1 to TRBJ2-4; TRBD2 reflects the table's D call only, with no check against the DNA. TRBV21-1 is a listed pseudogene. The CDR3 is made up of 14 amino acids. The CDR3 loop is CASKSPTAKNIQYF. DNA for the CDR3: TGTGCCAGCAAATCTCCAACTGCCAAAAACATTCAGTACTTC.

The V call is TRBV4-3, the J call TRBJ2-7; D possibly corresponds to TRBD2 (6 bases). The CDR3 is 14 residues long. CDR1 and CDR2 from the germline V gene are LGHNA and YSLEER. Trimming took off 0 bases at V and 4 bases at J, with 10 bases between the two ends. Here the CDR3 reads CASSQDSGSYEQYF. As DNA, the CDR3 is TGCGCCAGCAGCCAAGATAGCGGTTCGTACGAGCAGTACTTC.

This clone was observed a handful of times. Other DNA sequences in this sample translate to the same CDR3. Here the CDR3 DNA reads TGCGCCAGCAGCTTGGGACTAGATGGCTACACCTTC. Protein: CASSLGLDGYTF. V is TRBV5-1 and J is TRBJ1-2; no clear D. The length of the CDR3 is 12 residues. Germline V lookup: CDR1 SGHRS, CDR2 YFSETQ. The germline V and J ends were trimmed by 0 bases and 6 bases, with 6 bases remaining between them.

V gene TRBV6-6 combines with J gene TRBJ2-1; 9 nucleotides line up with TRBD2. The CDR3 extends over 16 amino acids. Trimming cost V 3 bases and J 7 bases; bases outside gene matches: 10. Germline V gene sequence: CDR1 MNHNY, CDR2 SVGAGI (reference sequence). The CDR3 region is CASSYSGPSGINEQFF. The CDR3 coding sequence is TGTGCCAGCAGTTATAGCGGGCCTAGCGGGATTAATGAGCAGTTCTTC.

This chain uses TRBV2 with TRBJ1-1; D might be TRBD1 (6 bases). Trimming shortened V by 8 bases and J by 0 bases, and 10 bases separated the two germline ends. In germline, CDR1 is SNHLY, CDR2 FYNNEI. This CDR3 region has 13 residues. The CDR3 is CASCGQMNTEAFF. DNA of the CDR3: TGTGCCAGCTGCGGACAGATGAACACTGAAGCTTTCTTT.

A single count supports this clone. The V and J genes are TRBV2 and TRBJ2-5; D is possibly TRBD2 (5 bases). The CDR3 extends over 14 amino acids. Trimming pared 5 bases from V and 4 bases from J, leaving 14 bases between. Germline V gene lookup returns CDR1 SNHLY and CDR2 FYNNEI. The CDR3, as DNA: TGTGCCAGCAGTCTCTCCGGGGTTGCAGAGACCCAGTACTTC. Its protein product is CASSLSGVAETQYF.

The chain uses TRBV6-1 and TRBJ1-1, with D perhaps TRBD1 (5 bases). This CDR3 has 15 residues. Germline values: CDR1 MNHNS, CDR2 SASEGT. V was cut by 2 bases and J by 4 bases, with 14 bases left in between. This chain's CDR3 is CASSEKGIWTTEAFF. The CDR3 DNA reads as TGTGCCAGCAGTGAAAAGGGGATTTGGACCACTGAAGCTTTCTTT.

The rearrangement joins TRBV27 to TRBJ2-3; TRBD1 is a possible D gene (5 bases). V lost 9 bases and J 0 bases, leaving 10 bases between the germline ends. This CDR3 comprises 13 residues. The germline V gene encodes CDR1 MNHEY and CDR2 SMNVEV (reference sequence). CDR3 residues: CASRSGSTDTQYF. As DNA, the CDR3 is TGTGCCAGTAGGTCAGGGAGCACAGATACGCAGTATTTT.

V gene TRBV30 combines with J gene TRBJ2-6; 7 bases line up with TRBD2. CDR3 size: 15 residues. Germline V CDR1 and CDR2: GTSNPN, SVGIG (reference sequence). With V trimmed by 6 bases and J by 3 bases, 8 bases remained unmatched. The CDR3, as DNA: TGTGCCTGCTGGGGGGGGAGGCGTGGGGCCAACGTCCTGACTTTC. This encodes CACWGGRRGANVLTF.

The rearrangement uses TRBV19 and TRBJ2-2; 9 bases agree with TRBD1. The germline V gene encodes CDR1 LNHDA and CDR2 SQIVND (reference sequence). The CDR3 is 14 residues long. The ends lost 7 bases at V and 7 bases at J; junction bases unmatched: 7. The CDR3 reads CASTPGQGIGELFF. The CDR3 DNA sequence: TGTGCCAGTACTCCGGGACAGGGAATCGGGGAGCTGTTTTTT.

This clone appeared once. V gene TRBV28 combines with J gene TRBJ2-7, with a tentative D call TRBD2 (5 bases). Germline V CDR1 and CDR2: MDHEN, SYDVKM. The CDR3 has 17 amino acids. V lost 5 bases, J lost 0 bases, and 20 bases lay in between. CDR3 amino acids: CASSPPGKAAFSYEQYF. As DNA, the CDR3 is TGTGCCAGCAGTCCACCGGGGAAAGCGGCCTTCTCCTACGAGCAGTACTTC. Full variable domain (remainder filled in from reference TRBV28 and TRBJ2-7): DVKVTQSSRYLVKRTGEKVFLECVQDMDHENMFWYRQDPGLGLRLIYFSYDVKMKEKGDIPEGYSVSREKKERFSLILESASTNQTSMYLCASSPPGKAAFSYEQYFGPGTRLTVT.

The genes are TRBV19 and TRBJ1-5, with no clear D. V shed 5 bases and J shed 0 bases, with 11 bases lying between them. This CDR3 is 15 amino acids long. Germline V gene sequence: CDR1 LNHDA, CDR2 SQIVND (reference sequence). This CDR3 is CASSPRGNSNQPQHF. CDR3 in DNA: TGTGCCAGTAGTCCCCGCGGAAATAGCAATCAGCCCCAGCATTTT.

Only one count was recorded for this clone. The chain combines TRBV4-2 with TRBJ2-3; 7 nucleotides match TRBD2. Trimming removed 2 bases from V and 6 bases from J; junction bases left unmatched: 17. The CDR3 is 18 amino acids. CDR1 and CDR2 from the germline V gene are LGHNA and YNFKEQ. Here the CDR3 DNA reads TGTGCCAGCAGCCAAAGTGGGGCTAGCGGACGAGGAGCGGATACGCAGTATTTT. Protein product: CASSQSGASGRGADTQYF.

This clone was counted once. The CDR3 loop is CASSLSSAGLYYEQYF. The CDR3 DNA sequence: TGTGCCAGCAGCTTAAGTTCGGCGGGGTTGTACTACGAGCAGTACTTC. The J gene is TRBJ2-7, the V gene TRBV7-2; tentative D call: TRBD2 (6 bases). The length of the CDR3 is 16 residues. Trimming stripped 2 bases from V and 3 bases from J, with 17 bases between. Germline V gene lookup returns CDR1 SGHTA and CDR2 FQGNSA.